A selection of T cell receptor beta chains follows, all from one sample in a study of naive and memory T cell subsets. TCRdb re-derived calls from the UMI-ligation and nested PCR reads in MiXCR, one entry per CDR3 protein. This table has roughly 140,000 distinct CDR3 sequences, about a sixth appearing once. The sample was naive CD4+ T cells from blood. The receptors were sampled from a human donor in good health. The CDR3 runs from the conserved cysteine through the conserved F or W. Fields, in order: CDR3 protein, CDR3 DNA, V gene, clone size, D gene, J gene. The D gene is left open where the match is weak. Only part of the rows carry a size: once, few, many, or a class if the clone is expanded.

CDR3 protein: CASSRSSGSGLNEQFF; CDR3 DNA: TGTGCCAGCAGCAGATCTAGCGGGAGTGGTTTAAATGAGCAGTTCTTC; V gene: TRBV7-2; clone size: -; D gene: TRBD2; J gene: TRBJ2-1
CDR3 protein: CASSLNFVNTEAFF; CDR3 DNA: TGTGCCAGCAGTTTAAATTTTGTGAACACTGAAGCTTTCTTT; V gene: TRBV27; clone size: -; D gene: -; J gene: TRBJ1-1
CDR3 protein: CSARGLAGVSNEQFF; CDR3 DNA: TGCAGTGCTAGGGGGCTAGCGGGAGTGAGCAATGAGCAGTTCTTC; V gene: TRBV20-1; clone size: -; D gene: TRBD2; J gene: TRBJ2-1
CDR3 protein: CASSERSRFLGTDTQYF; CDR3 DNA: TGTGCCAGCAGTGAACGATCCAGATTCCTCGGCACAGATACGCAGTATTTT; V gene: TRBV2; clone size: few; D gene: -; J gene: TRBJ2-3
CDR3 protein: CASSKGQLSYEQYF; CDR3 DNA: TGTGCCAGCAGTAAGGGACAGCTCTCCTACGAGCAGTACTTC; V gene: TRBV27; clone size: -; D gene: TRBD1; J gene: TRBJ2-7
CDR3 protein: CSARGLAGPQETQYF; CDR3 DNA: TGCAGTGCCAGAGGACTAGCGGGCCCTCAAGAGACCCAGTACTTC; V gene: TRBV20-1; clone size: few; D gene: TRBD2; J gene: TRBJ2-5
CDR3 protein: CASRRDGFNQPQHF; CDR3 DNA: TGTGCCAGCAGGCGGGACGGCTTCAATCAGCCCCAGCATTTT; V gene: TRBV6-2/TRBV6-3; clone size: few; D gene: -; J gene: TRBJ1-5
CDR3 protein: CASSFQGPSYTF; CDR3 DNA: TGTGCCAGCAGTTTCCAGGGCCCTAGCTACACCTTC; V gene: TRBV12-3/TRBV12-4; clone size: -; D gene: -; J gene: TRBJ1-2
CDR3 protein: CASSSGRESYEQYF; CDR3 DNA: TGTGCCAGCAGCTCGGGCCGGGAATCCTACGAGCAGTACTTC; V gene: TRBV7-8; clone size: -; D gene: -; J gene: TRBJ2-7
CDR3 protein: CASSQKDWYTSTDTQYF; CDR3 DNA: TGTGCCAGCAGCCAAAAGGACTGGTATACTAGCACAGATACGCAGTATTTT; V gene: TRBV14; clone size: -; D gene: -; J gene: TRBJ2-3
CDR3 protein: CASSLRGGGELFF; CDR3 DNA: TGTGCCAGCAGCCTCAGGGGCGGCGGGGAGCTGTTTTTT; V gene: TRBV12-3/TRBV12-4; clone size: few; D gene: -; J gene: TRBJ2-2
CDR3 protein: CSARHPGEGGIQYF; CDR3 DNA: TGCAGTGCTAGACACCCGGGAGAAGGAGGCATTCAGTACTTC; V gene: TRBV20-1; clone size: few; D gene: -; J gene: TRBJ2-4
CDR3 protein: CASSPVAGRPYEQYF; CDR3 DNA: TGTGCCAGCTCACCAGTAGCGGGGAGGCCCTACGAGCAGTACTTC; V gene: TRBV18; clone size: many; D gene: TRBD2; J gene: TRBJ2-7
CDR3 protein: CASSQDLGREAFF; CDR3 DNA: TGTGCCAGCAGCCAAGATCTGGGCAGGGAAGCTTTCTTT; V gene: TRBV14; clone size: few; D gene: -; J gene: TRBJ1-1
CDR3 protein: CASSFQRLAGGSRQETQYF; CDR3 DNA: TGTGCCAGCAGCTTTCAAAGACTAGCGGGAGGAAGCCGGCAAGAGACCCAGTACTTC; V gene: TRBV7-2; clone size: -; D gene: TRBD2; J gene: TRBJ2-5
CDR3 protein: CASSVARYYQETQYF; CDR3 DNA: TGTGCCAGCAGTGTGGCTAGGTATTATCAAGAGACCCAGTACTTC; V gene: TRBV2; clone size: -; D gene: -; J gene: TRBJ2-5
CDR3 protein: CASSPAVGTDTQYF; CDR3 DNA: TGTGCCAGCAGTCCGGCCGTGGGCACAGATACGCAGTATTTT; V gene: TRBV12-3/TRBV12-4; clone size: few; D gene: -; J gene: TRBJ2-3
CDR3 protein: CASSLLGTSGRARVNEQFF; CDR3 DNA: TGTGCCAGCAGCTTACTTGGGACTAGCGGGAGGGCTCGTGTGAATGAGCAGTTCTTC; V gene: TRBV7-2; clone size: few; D gene: TRBD2; J gene: TRBJ2-1
CDR3 protein: CASSEGRGDSNTEAFF; CDR3 DNA: TGTGCCAGCAGTGAAGGGCGCGGCGACAGCAACACTGAAGCTTTCTTT; V gene: TRBV25-1; clone size: -; D gene: -; J gene: TRBJ1-1
CDR3 protein: CASSLGEVLKTQYF; CDR3 DNA: TGTGCCAGCAGCTTAGGCGAGGTTCTGAAGACCCAGTACTTC; V gene: TRBV7-2; clone size: -; D gene: -; J gene: TRBJ2-5
CDR3 protein: CAISTTPGTSGGSTDTQYF; CDR3 DNA: TGTGCCATCAGTACAACTCCCGGGACTAGCGGGGGTAGCACAGATACGCAGTATTTT; V gene: TRBV10-3; clone size: few; D gene: TRBD2; J gene: TRBJ2-3
CDR3 protein: CSARDSLRNEQFF; CDR3 DNA: TGCAGTGCTAGAGATTCCTTGAGAAATGAGCAGTTCTTC; V gene: TRBV20-1; clone size: few; D gene: -; J gene: TRBJ2-1
CDR3 protein: CASSDQGGPGNTIYF; CDR3 DNA: TGCGCCAGCAGCGACCAAGGGGGCCCTGGAAACACCATATATTTT; V gene: TRBV5-1; clone size: -; D gene: TRBD1; J gene: TRBJ1-3
CDR3 protein: CASSQGGLAVNEQFF; CDR3 DNA: TGCGCCAGCAGCCAAGGGGGACTAGCGGTAAATGAGCAGTTCTTC; V gene: TRBV4-1; clone size: -; D gene: TRBD2; J gene: TRBJ2-1
CDR3 protein: CASSLRTGAGDTQYF; CDR3 DNA: TGTGCCAGCAGCTTAAGGACAGGGGCGGGAGATACGCAGTATTTT; V gene: TRBV7-8; clone size: few; D gene: TRBD1; J gene: TRBJ2-3
CDR3 protein: CASRTLAANTGELFF; CDR3 DNA: TGTGCCAGCAGAACACTAGCGGCAAACACCGGGGAGCTGTTTTTT; V gene: TRBV6-1; clone size: few; D gene: TRBD2; J gene: TRBJ2-2
CDR3 protein: CASSLVGGIPSEQYF; CDR3 DNA: TGTGCCAGCAGCTTGGTTGGCGGGATACCCTCCGAGCAGTACTTC; V gene: TRBV5-4; clone size: -; D gene: -; J gene: TRBJ2-7
CDR3 protein: CASSEAGVYTGELFF; CDR3 DNA: TGTGCCAGCAGCGAAGCGGGAGTCTACACCGGGGAGCTGTTTTTT; V gene: TRBV7-2; clone size: -; D gene: TRBD2; J gene: TRBJ2-2
CDR3 protein: CASSVTGGEETQYF; CDR3 DNA: TGCGCCAGCAGCGTGACAGGGGGCGAGGAGACCCAGTACTTC; V gene: TRBV10-1; clone size: many; D gene: TRBD1; J gene: TRBJ2-5
CDR3 protein: CASSLSGGVYGYTF; CDR3 DNA: TGTGCCAGCAGTTTATCTGGGGGCGTCTATGGCTACACCTTC; V gene: TRBV28; clone size: -; D gene: -; J gene: TRBJ1-2
CDR3 protein: CASSPLAGVVNIQYF; CDR3 DNA: TGTGCCAGCAGCCCCCTGGCGGGAGTGGTAAACATTCAGTACTTC; V gene: TRBV7-9; clone size: few; D gene: TRBD2; J gene: TRBJ2-4
CDR3 protein: CASSFTHGTSNQPQHF; CDR3 DNA: TGTGCCAGCAGCTTTACTCATGGGACCAGCAATCAGCCCCAGCATTTT; V gene: TRBV7-9; clone size: -; D gene: -; J gene: TRBJ1-5
CDR3 protein: CAIRTGQGERGYEQYF; CDR3 DNA: TGTGCCATCAGGACCGGACAGGGGGAAAGGGGATACGAGCAGTACTTC; V gene: TRBV10-3; clone size: few; D gene: TRBD1; J gene: TRBJ2-7
CDR3 protein: CASSYSPTGTGTDTQYF; CDR3 DNA: TGTGCCAGCAGTTACTCCCCTACCGGGACAGGCACAGATACGCAGTATTTT; V gene: TRBV6-6; clone size: many; D gene: TRBD1; J gene: TRBJ2-3
CDR3 protein: CATSRDMTGTEGARGTEAFF; CDR3 DNA: TGTGCCACCAGCAGAGATATGACGGGCACGGAGGGGGCGCGAGGCACTGAAGCTTTCTTT; V gene: TRBV15; clone size: -; D gene: TRBD1; J gene: TRBJ1-1
CDR3 protein: CASSLSGGDNTGELFF; CDR3 DNA: TGTGCCAGCAGCTTATCTGGAGGGGACAACACCGGGGAGCTGTTTTTT; V gene: TRBV7-9; clone size: -; D gene: -; J gene: TRBJ2-2
CDR3 protein: CASSFGLASYEQYF; CDR3 DNA: TGTGCCAGCAGCTTCGGACTAGCCAGCTACGAGCAGTACTTC; V gene: TRBV7-9; clone size: -; D gene: TRBD2; J gene: TRBJ2-7
CDR3 protein: CASSLRDTGGYTF; CDR3 DNA: TGTGCCAGCAGTTTGCGGGACACCGGCGGCTACACCTTC; V gene: TRBV28; clone size: few; D gene: -; J gene: TRBJ1-2
CDR3 protein: CASSFYGTGEETQYF; CDR3 DNA: TGTGCCAGCAGCTTCTACGGGACAGGGGAAGAGACCCAGTACTTC; V gene: TRBV5-6; clone size: -; D gene: TRBD1; J gene: TRBJ2-5
CDR3 protein: CASSLPPGTGDEQYF; CDR3 DNA: TGTGCCAGCAGTTTACCTCCCGGGACAGGGGACGAGCAGTACTTC; V gene: TRBV28; clone size: -; D gene: TRBD1; J gene: TRBJ2-7
CDR3 protein: CASSSGGTYEQYF; CDR3 DNA: TGTGCCAGCAGCTCAGGGGGAACCTACGAGCAGTACTTC; V gene: TRBV7-9; clone size: -; D gene: TRBD1; J gene: TRBJ2-7
CDR3 protein: CSASTELYRDRQRSDTQYF; CDR3 DNA: TGCAGTGCTTCCACGGAACTTTACCGGGATAGACAACGATCAGATACGCAGTATTTT; V gene: TRBV20-1; clone size: many; D gene: -; J gene: TRBJ2-3
CDR3 protein: CASTFGRHNEQFF; CDR3 DNA: TGTGCCAGCACCTTCGGACGCCACAATGAGCAGTTCTTC; V gene: TRBV5-6; clone size: -; D gene: -; J gene: TRBJ2-1
CDR3 protein: CASSSPLPGEKTQYF; CDR3 DNA: TGTGCCAGCAGTTCCCCTCTGCCAGGGGAAAAGACCCAGTACTTC; V gene: TRBV28; clone size: few; D gene: -; J gene: TRBJ2-5
CDR3 protein: CASRKGVPDTQYF; CDR3 DNA: TGTGCCAGCAGAAAGGGGGTCCCAGATACGCAGTATTTT; V gene: TRBV21-1; clone size: few; D gene: -; J gene: TRBJ2-3
CDR3 protein: CSVAGVLNTEAFF; CDR3 DNA: TGCAGCGTTGCAGGGGTATTGAACACTGAAGCTTTCTTT; V gene: TRBV29-1; clone size: -; D gene: -; J gene: TRBJ1-1
CDR3 protein: CASSLGLPGGNEQFF; CDR3 DNA: TGTGCCAGCAGCCTCGGACTACCGGGGGGGAATGAGCAGTTCTTC; V gene: TRBV7-6; clone size: few; D gene: TRBD2; J gene: TRBJ2-1
CDR3 protein: CSVDTGLLSTDTQYF; CDR3 DNA: TGCAGCGTCGATACAGGTTTACTTAGCACAGATACGCAGTATTTT; V gene: TRBV29-1; clone size: -; D gene: -; J gene: TRBJ2-3
CDR3 protein: CASSPGGRATNEKLFF; CDR3 DNA: TGTGCCAGCAGCCCCGGGGGCAGGGCGACTAATGAAAAACTGTTTTTT; V gene: TRBV7-3; clone size: few; D gene: -; J gene: TRBJ1-4